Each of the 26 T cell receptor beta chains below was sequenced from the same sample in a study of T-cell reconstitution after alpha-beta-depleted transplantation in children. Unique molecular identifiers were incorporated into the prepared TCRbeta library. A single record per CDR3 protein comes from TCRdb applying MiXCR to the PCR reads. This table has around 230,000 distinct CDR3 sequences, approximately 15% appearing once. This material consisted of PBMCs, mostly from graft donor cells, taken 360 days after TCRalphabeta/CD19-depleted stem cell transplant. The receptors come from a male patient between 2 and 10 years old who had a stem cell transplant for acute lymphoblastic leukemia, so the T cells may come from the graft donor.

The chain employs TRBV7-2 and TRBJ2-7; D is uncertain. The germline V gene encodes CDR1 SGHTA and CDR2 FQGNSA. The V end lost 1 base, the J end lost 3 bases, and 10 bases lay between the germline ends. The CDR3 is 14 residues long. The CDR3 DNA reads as TGTGCCAGCAGCTTAGGCCAGGCTTTCTACGAGCAGTACTTC. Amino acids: CASSLGQAFYEQYF.

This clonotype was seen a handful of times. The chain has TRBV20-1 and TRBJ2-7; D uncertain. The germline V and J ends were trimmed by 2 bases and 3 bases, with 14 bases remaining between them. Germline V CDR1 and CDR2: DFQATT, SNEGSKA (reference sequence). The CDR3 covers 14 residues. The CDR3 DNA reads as TGCAGTGCTAGATCGGTAGCCCGAATCTACGAGCAGTACTTC. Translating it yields CSARSVARIYEQYF.

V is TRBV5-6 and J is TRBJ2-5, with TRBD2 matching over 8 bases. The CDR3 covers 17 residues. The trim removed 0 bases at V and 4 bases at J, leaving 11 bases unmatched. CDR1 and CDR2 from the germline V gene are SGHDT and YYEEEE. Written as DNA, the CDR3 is TGTGCCAGCAGCTTGGCTCCGCGGGGGGTTCTCGGAGAGACCCAGTACTTC. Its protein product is CASSLAPRGVLGETQYF. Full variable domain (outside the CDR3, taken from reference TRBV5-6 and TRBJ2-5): DAGVTQSPTHLIKTRGQQVTLRCSPKSGHDTVSWYQQALGQGPQFIFQYYEEEERQRGNFPDRFSGHQFPNYSSELNVNALLLGDSALYLCASSLAPRGVLGETQYFGPGTRLLVL.

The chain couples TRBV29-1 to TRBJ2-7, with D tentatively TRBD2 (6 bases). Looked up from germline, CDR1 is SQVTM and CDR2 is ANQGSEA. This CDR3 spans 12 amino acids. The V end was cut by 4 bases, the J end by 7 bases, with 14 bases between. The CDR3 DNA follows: TGCAGCGTTGCCCCCGGCGGAGGGGAGCAGTACTTC. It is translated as CSVAPGGGEQYF.

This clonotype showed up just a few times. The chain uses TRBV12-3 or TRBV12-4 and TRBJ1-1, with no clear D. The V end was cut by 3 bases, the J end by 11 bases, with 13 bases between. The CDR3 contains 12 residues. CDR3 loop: CASSFGVGGAFF. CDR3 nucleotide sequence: TGTGCCAGCAGTTTTGGGGTCGGAGGGGCTTTCTTT.

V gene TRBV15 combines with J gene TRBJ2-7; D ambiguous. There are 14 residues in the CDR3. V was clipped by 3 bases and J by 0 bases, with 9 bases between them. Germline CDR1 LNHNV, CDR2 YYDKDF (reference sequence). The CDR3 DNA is TGTGCCACCAGCAGTCGGGTTAGCTCCTACGAGCAGTACTTC. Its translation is CATSSRVSSYEQYF.

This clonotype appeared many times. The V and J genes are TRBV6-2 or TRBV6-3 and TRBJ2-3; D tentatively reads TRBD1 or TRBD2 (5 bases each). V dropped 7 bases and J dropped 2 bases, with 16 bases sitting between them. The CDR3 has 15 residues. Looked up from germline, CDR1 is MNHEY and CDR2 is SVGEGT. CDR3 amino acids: CASTPTGTITDTQYF. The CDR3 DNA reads TGTGCCAGCACCCCGACCGGGACCATCACAGATACGCAGTATTTT.

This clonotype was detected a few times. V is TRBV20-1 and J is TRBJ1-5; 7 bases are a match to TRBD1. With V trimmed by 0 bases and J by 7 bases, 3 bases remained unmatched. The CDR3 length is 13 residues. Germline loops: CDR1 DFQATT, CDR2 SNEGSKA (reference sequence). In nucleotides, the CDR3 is TGCAGTGCTAGAGAGACAGGGTACCAGCCCCAGCATTTT. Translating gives CSARETGYQPQHF.

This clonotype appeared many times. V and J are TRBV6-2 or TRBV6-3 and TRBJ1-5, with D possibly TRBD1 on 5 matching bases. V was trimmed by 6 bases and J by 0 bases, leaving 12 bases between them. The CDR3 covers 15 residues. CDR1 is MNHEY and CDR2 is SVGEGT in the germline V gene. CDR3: CASRMTDYSNQPQHF. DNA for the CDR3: TGTGCCAGCAGGATGACAGATTATAGCAATCAGCCCCAGCATTTT.

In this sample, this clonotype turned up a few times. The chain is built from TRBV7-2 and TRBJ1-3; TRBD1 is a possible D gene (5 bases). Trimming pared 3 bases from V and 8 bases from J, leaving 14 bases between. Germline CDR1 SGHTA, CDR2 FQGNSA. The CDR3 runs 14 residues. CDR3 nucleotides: TGTGCCAGCAGCTTCCCAGGGAATCGAGACACCATATATTTT. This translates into CASSFPGNRDTIYF.

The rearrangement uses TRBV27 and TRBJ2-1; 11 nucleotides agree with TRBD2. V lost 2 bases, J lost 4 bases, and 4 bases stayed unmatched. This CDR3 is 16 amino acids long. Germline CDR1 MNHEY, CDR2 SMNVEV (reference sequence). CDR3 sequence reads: CASSLGTSGKYNEQFF. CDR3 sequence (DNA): TGTGCCAGCAGTTTAGGGACTAGCGGCAAGTACAATGAGCAGTTCTTC.

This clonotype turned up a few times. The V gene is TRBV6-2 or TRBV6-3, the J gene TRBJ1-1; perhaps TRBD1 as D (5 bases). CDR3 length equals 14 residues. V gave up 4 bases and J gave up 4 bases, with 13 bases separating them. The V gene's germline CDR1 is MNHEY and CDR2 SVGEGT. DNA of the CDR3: TGTGCCAGCAGTTCTCACTTGACAGTCACTGAAGCTTTCTTT. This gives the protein CASSSHLTVTEAFF.

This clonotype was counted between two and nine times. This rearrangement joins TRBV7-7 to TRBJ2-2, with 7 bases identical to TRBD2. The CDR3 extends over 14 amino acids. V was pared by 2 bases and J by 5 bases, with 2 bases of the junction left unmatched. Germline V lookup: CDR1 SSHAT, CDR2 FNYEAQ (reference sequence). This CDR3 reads CASSLRAGTGELFF. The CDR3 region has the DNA TGTGCCAGCAGCTTACGAGCGGGGACCGGGGAGCTGTTTTTT.

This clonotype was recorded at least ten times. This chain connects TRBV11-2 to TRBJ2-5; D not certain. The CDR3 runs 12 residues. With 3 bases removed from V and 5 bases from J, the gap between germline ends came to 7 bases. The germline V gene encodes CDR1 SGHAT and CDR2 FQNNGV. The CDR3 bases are TGTGCCAGCAGCTTTATTCGGGAGACCCAGTACTTC. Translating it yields CASSFIRETQYF.

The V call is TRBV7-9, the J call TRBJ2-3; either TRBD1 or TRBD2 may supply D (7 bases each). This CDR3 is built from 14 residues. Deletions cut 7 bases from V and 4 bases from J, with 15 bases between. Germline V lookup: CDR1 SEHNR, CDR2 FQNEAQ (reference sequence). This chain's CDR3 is CASTEPGGADTQYF. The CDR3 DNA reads TGTGCCAGCACCGAACCAGGGGGGGCAGATACGCAGTATTTT.

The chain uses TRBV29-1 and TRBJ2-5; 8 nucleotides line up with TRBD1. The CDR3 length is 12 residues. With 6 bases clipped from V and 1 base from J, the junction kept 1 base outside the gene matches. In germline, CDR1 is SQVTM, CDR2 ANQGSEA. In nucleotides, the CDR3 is TGCAGCGTCGGACAGGGCCAAGAGACCCAGTACTTC. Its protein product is CSVGQGQETQYF.

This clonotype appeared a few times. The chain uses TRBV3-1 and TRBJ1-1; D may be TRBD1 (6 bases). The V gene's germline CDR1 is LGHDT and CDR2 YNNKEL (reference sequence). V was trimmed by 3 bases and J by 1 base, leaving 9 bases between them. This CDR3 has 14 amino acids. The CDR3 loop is CASSHYRENTEAFF. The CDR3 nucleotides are TGTGCCAGCAGCCATTACAGGGAGAACACTGAAGCTTTCTTT.

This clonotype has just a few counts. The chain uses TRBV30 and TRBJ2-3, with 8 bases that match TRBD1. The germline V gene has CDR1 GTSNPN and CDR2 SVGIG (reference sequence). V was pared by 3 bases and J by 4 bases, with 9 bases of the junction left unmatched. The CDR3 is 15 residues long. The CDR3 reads CAWSAGGAGPDTQYF. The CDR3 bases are TGTGCCTGGAGCGCAGGGGGCGCGGGCCCAGATACGCAGTATTTT.

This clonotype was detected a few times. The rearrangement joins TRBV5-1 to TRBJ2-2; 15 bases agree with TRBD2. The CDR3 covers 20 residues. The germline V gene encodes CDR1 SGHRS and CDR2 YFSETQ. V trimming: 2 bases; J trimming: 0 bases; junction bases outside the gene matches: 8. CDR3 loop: CASSLERGLAGGTNTGELFF. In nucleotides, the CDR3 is TGCGCCAGCAGCTTAGAGAGGGGACTAGCGGGGGGTACGAACACCGGGGAGCTGTTTTTT.

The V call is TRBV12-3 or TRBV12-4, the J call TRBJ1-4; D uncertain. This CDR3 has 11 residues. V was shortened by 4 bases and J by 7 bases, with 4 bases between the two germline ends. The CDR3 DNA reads TGTGCCAGCAGTTGGGCTGAAAAACTGTTTTTT. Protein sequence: CASSWAEKLFF.

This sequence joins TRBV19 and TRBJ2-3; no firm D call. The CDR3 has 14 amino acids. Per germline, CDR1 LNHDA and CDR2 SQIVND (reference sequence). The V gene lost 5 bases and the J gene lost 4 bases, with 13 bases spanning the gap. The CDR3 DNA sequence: TGTGCCAGTAGTGGCGCGACTCTCCCAGATACGCAGTATTTT. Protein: CASSGATLPDTQYF.

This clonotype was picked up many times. The CDR3 region has the DNA TGTGCCAGCAGCACCGGGGGTACCTACGAGCAGTACTTC. Amino acids: CASSTGGTYEQYF. The J gene is TRBJ2-7, the V gene TRBV5-5; D may be TRBD2 (6 bases). With 4 bases removed from V and 2 bases from J, the gap between germline ends came to 10 bases. The CDR3 has 13 residues. Germline V lookup: CDR1 SGHKS, CDR2 YYEKEE (reference sequence).

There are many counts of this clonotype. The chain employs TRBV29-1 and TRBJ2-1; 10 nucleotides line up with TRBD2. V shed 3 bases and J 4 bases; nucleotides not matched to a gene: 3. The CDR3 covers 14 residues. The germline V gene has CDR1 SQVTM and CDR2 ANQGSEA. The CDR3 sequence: CSVDWTSGYNEQFF. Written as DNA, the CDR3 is TGCAGCGTTGATTGGACTAGCGGTTACAATGAGCAGTTCTTC.

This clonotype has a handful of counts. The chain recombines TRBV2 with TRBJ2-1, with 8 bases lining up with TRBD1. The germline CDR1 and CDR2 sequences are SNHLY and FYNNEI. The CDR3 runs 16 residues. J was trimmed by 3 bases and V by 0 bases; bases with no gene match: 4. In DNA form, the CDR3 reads TGTGCCAGCAGTGAAGCCGGACAGGGTTTCTACAATGAGCAGTTCTTC. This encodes CASSEAGQGFYNEQFF.

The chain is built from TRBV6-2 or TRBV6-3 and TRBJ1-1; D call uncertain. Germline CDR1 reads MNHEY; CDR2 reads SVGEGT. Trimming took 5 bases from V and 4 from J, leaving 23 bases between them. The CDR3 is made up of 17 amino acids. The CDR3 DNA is TGTGCCAGCAGTCCCTTTCGGACTTTCCGGGATATCACTGAAGCTTTCTTT. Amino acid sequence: CASSPFRTFRDITEAFF.

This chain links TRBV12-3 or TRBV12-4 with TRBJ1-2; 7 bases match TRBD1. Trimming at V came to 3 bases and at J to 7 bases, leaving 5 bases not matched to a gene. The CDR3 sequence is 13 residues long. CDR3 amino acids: CASSFTGVSGYTF. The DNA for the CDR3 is TGTGCCAGCAGTTTTACAGGGGTGTCTGGCTACACCTTC.